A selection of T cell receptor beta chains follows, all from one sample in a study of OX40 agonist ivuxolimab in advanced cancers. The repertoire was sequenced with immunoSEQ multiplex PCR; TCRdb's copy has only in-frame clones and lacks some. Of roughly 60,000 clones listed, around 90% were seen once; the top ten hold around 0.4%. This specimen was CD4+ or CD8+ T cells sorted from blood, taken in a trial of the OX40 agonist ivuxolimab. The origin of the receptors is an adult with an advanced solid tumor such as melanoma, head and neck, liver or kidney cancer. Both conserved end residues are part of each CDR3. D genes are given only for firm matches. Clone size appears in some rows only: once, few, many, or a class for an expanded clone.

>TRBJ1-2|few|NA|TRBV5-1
TGCGCCAGCAGCTTGGGGACTGGTTCTGACTACACCTTC
CASSLGTGSDYTF
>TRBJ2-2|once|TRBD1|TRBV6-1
TGTGCCAGCAGTGGACAGGGACACACCGGGGAGCTGTTTTTT
CASSGQGHTGELFF
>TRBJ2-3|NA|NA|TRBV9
TGTGCCAGCAGCGTAGACTTCACCCGCGGGAGCACAGATACGCAGTATTTT
CASSVDFTRGSTDTQYF
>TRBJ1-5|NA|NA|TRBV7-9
TGTGCCAGCAGCTTTGCAGGCCTTGATCAGCCCCAGCATTTT
CASSFAGLDQPQHF
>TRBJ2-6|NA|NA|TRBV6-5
TGTGCCAGCAGGCCAGGGAGTTCTGGGGCCAACGTCCTGACTTTC
CASRPGSSGANVLTF
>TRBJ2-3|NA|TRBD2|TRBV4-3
TGCGCCAGCAGCCGGGAAGTTCTAGCGGGAGGGAGCACAGATACGCAGTATTTT
CASSREVLAGGSTDTQYF
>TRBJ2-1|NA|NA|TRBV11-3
TGTGCCAGCAGCTTAGGATTAACGGGGATGAGCATTAATGAGCAGTTCTTC
CASSLGLTGMSINEQFF
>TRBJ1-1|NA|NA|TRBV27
TGTGCCAGCAGTTACGAGGCGAACACTGAAGCTTTCTTT
CASSYEANTEAFF
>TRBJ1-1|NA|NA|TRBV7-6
TGTGCCAGCAGCTTAGTTTGGGAAAAGAACACTGAAGCTTTCTTT
CASSLVWEKNTEAFF
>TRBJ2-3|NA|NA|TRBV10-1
TGCGCCAGCAGTTCGTTCCGGGAGTCGATTCTAGATACGCAGTATTTT
CASSSFRESILDTQYF
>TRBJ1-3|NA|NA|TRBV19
TGTGCCAGTAGTATAGGAACAGGTACCTCTGGAAACACCATATATTTT
CASSIGTGTSGNTIYF
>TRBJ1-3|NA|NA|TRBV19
TGTGCCAGTAGTGGCCTATCTGGAAACACCATATATTTT
CASSGLSGNTIYF
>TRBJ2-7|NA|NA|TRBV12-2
TGTGCAAGTCGCTTCCCCGGCCTAACTAGCGGGAGCTACGAGCAGTACTTC
CASRFPGLTSGSYEQYF
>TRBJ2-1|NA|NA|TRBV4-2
TGTGCCAGCAGCCAAGGTCGGCAAAGCTCCTACAATGAGCAGTTCTTC
CASSQGRQSSYNEQFF
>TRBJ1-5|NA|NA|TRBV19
TGTGCCAGTAGTACACAGGGTTCCCAGCATTTT
CASSTQGSQHF
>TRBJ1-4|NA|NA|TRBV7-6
TGTGCCAGCAGCGTTTATGCAACTAATGAAAAACTGTTTTTT
CASSVYATNEKLFF
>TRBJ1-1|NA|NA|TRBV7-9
TGTGCCAGCAGCTTATCGGTCACTGAAGCTTTCTTT
CASSLSVTEAFF
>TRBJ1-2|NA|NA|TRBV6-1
TGTGCCAGCAGGACAGGCGTGGTAACCTACACCTTC
CASRTGVVTYTF
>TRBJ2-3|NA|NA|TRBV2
TGTGCCAGCAGTAGGGGACTGTCTAGCACAGATACGCAGTATTTT
CASSRGLSSTDTQYF
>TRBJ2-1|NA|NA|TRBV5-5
TGTGCCAGCAGCTTAATTGGCGGAGATTCCTACAATGAGCAGTTCTTC
CASSLIGGDSYNEQFF
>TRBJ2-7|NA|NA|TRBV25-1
TGTGCCAGCAGTGCGCAAGGGGGGCCCTACGAGCAGTACTTC
CASSAQGGPYEQYF
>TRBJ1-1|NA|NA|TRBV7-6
TGTGCCAGCAGCAAAGGCCGGGGAGGGGGAACTGAAGCTTTCTTT
CASSKGRGGGTEAFF
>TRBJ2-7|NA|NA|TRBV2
TGTGCCAGCAGTGAAGCGGGGGCGTCTTTCTACGAGCAGTACTTC
CASSEAGASFYEQYF
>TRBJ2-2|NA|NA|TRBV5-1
TGCGCCAGCAGCTATGGCCTCACGAACACCGGGGAGCTGTTTTTT
CASSYGLTNTGELFF
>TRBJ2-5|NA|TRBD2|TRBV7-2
TGTGCCAGCAGCCCCGGTGGGGGAGGGGCCCGCCAAGAGACCCAGTACTTC
CASSPGGGGARQETQYF
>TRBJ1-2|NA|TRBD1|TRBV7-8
TGTGCCAGCAGCTTAAGCTCAGGGGGCTATGGCTACACCTTC
CASSLSSGGYGYTF
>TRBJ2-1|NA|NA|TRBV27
TGTGCCAGCAGTTTAAGTGGCCACTCCAATGAGCAGTTCTTC
CASSLSGHSNEQFF
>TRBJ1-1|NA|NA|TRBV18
TGTGCCAGCTCACCACCTTCCGGTAACACTGAAGCTTTCTTT
CASSPPSGNTEAFF
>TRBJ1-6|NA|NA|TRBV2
TGTGCCAGCAGTGAAGCACACAGGGATTCACCCCTCCACTTT
CASSEAHRDSPLHF
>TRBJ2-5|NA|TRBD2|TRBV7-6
TGTGCCAGCAGCTTTAGCGGGGGAAAGACCCAGTACTTC
CASSFSGGKTQYF
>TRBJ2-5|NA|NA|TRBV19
TGTGCCAGTAAAAACCGGGACAACCAAGAGACCCAGTACTTC
CASKNRDNQETQYF
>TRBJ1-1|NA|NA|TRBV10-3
TGTGCCATCAGTGAAAGGGGAAGTAAGGAAGCTTTCTTT
CAISERGSKEAFF
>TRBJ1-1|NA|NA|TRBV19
TGTGCCAGCTCCCTAGGGTGGGGGAACACTGAAGCTTTCTTT
CASSLGWGNTEAFF
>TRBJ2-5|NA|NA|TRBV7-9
TGTGCCAGCAGCTTCACGGTTCAAGAGACCCAGTACTTC
CASSFTVQETQYF